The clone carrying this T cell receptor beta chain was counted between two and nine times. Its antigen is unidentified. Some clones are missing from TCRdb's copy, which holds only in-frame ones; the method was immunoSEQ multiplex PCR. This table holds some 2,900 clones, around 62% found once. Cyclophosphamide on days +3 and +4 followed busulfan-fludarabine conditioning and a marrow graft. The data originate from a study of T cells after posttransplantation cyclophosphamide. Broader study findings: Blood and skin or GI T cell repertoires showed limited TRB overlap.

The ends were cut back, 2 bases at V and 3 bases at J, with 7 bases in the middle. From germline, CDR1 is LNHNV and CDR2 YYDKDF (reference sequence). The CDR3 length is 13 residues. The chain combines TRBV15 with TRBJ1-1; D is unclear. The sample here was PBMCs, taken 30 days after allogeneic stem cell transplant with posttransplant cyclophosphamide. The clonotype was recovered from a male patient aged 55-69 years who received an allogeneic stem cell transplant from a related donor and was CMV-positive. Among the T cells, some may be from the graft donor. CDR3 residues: CATSRTVDTEAFF. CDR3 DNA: TGTGCCACCAGCAGAACGGTGGACACTGAAGCTTTCTTT.